This T cell receptor (beta chain) was sequenced in a study of blood T cells in healthy people across ages. Study results and limitations: Donor CMV status, an unknown factor, possibly confounded changes in expanded clonotypes.

PCR was performed a second time for about 7 to 12 cycles using a sample-barcoded 5' primer and a J-beta primer mix. Via MiXCR, TCRdb re-called the 5' RACE reads, giving one row per CDR3 protein. This repertoire shows about 780,000 distinct CDR3 sequences, 62% found once; its top ten account for around a quarter. Notes on this clonotype: Its antigen remains unidentified.

The source is a man younger than 40 in good health. The sample was blood.

The CDR3 region has the DNA TGTGCCAGCAGTTTTATGTTTCGGACTAGTTACGAGCAGTACTTC. This codes for CASSFMFRTSYEQYF. The V gene is TRBV27, the J gene TRBJ2-7, with 7 bases lining up with TRBD2. The germline CDR1 and CDR2 sequences are MNHEY and SMNVEV (reference sequence). The CDR3 loop spans 15 amino acids. With V trimmed by 3 bases and J by 4 bases, 9 bases remained unmatched.